The T cell receptor (beta chain) under discussion was sequenced for a study of siplizumab effects on memory and regulatory T cells. Sequencing used immunoSEQ multiplex PCR; TCRdb keeps in-frame clones, though not all of them. The sample consists of some 96,000 clones, 94% of them appearing once. The V gene's germline CDR1 is SGHTA and CDR2 FQGNSA. CDR3 length: 12 residues. Trimming took off 3 bases at V and 7 bases at J, with 9 bases between the two ends. This clonotype originated in a human donor in good health. Sample: non-Treg CD4+ T cells sorted from blood. The chain carries TRBV7-2 and TRBJ1-2, with no clear D. CDR3: CASSFTVGGYTF. CDR3 DNA sequence: TGTGCCAGCAGCTTTACAGTGGGTGGCTACACCTTC. Filled out from reference TRBV7-2 and TRBJ1-2, the complete variable domain reads GAGVSQSPSNKVTEKGKDVELRCDPISGHTALYWYRQSLGQGLEFLIYFQGNSAPDKSGLPSDRFSAERTGGSVSTLTIQRTQQEDSAVYLCASSFTVGGYTFGSGTRLTVV.